This TCR beta chain originates from a study of blood T cell repertoires in COVID-19. Study-wide background: Material from acute and convalescent COVID-19 was sourced from the United States, Italy and Spain.

This CDR3 region has 14 residues. From germline, CDR1 is KGHSH and CDR2 LQKENI. V was pared by 1 base and J by 1 base, with 1 base of the junction left unmatched. Per the authors' pipeline: Reference gene primer amplification gave nucleated cell count estimates. Clones were read by immunoSEQ multiplex PCR, and TCRdb kept only the in-frame ones, dropping some. That table gives V, J and clone size, and the DNA gave D and trimming. The sample lists tens of thousands of clones, roughly nine tenths occurring once. The source is a man aged 55 to 70 with active COVID-19. Specimen: peripheral blood. The genes are TRBV18 and TRBJ2-7; TRBD2 matches 7 bases. The CDR3 coding sequence is TGTGCCAGCTCACCACGGACTAGGTCCTACGAGCAGTACTTC. Translating gives CASSPRTRSYEQYF.